The 3 T cell receptor beta chains given below trace back to one sample, sequenced in a study of CD8 T cells in Susac syndrome. Random hexamers primed reverse transcription of 0.5 to 1 ug RNA. TCRdb re-called the immunoSEQ multiplex PCR reads through MiXCR, storing one row per CDR3 protein. The table has approximately 230,000 distinct CDR3 sequences, roughly 93% seen once; the top ten hold 0.065% to 0.075%. Sequences were obtained from CD4+ T cells from PBMCs. These receptors all come from a human donor with multiple sclerosis.

As DNA, the CDR3 is TGTGCCATCAGTGAGTCGAGGGACAAAACCATATATTTT. This translates into CAISESRDKTIYF. The V call is TRBV10-3, the J call TRBJ1-3, with D tentatively TRBD1 (6 bases). The CDR3 extends over 13 amino acids. The V end lost 0 bases, the J end lost 10 bases, and 10 bases lay between the germline ends. Germline-derived CDR1 and CDR2 are ENHRY and SYGVKD.

V gene TRBV4-1 combines with J gene TRBJ1-1; 7 nucleotides align to TRBD1. The CDR3 has 16 residues. In germline, CDR1 is MGHRA, CDR2 YSYEKL. Unmatched junction bases numbered 6, after V lost 1 base and J lost 1 base. The CDR3 nucleotides read TGCGCCAGCAGCCAAGGGACAGGTAACAGGAACACTGAAGCTTTCTTT. It yields the protein CASSQGTGNRNTEAFF.

V gene TRBV25-1 combines with J gene TRBJ2-2, with D perhaps being TRBD1 or TRBD2 (6 bases each). The CDR3 loop spans 17 amino acids. With 6 bases removed from V and 1 base from J, the gap between germline ends came to 18 bases. From germline, CDR1 is MGHDK and CDR2 SYGVNS. The CDR3 here is CASRKTSGGLNTGELFF. The CDR3 DNA sequence: TGTGCCAGCAGGAAGACGTCTGGGGGGCTGAACACCGGGGAGCTGTTTTTT.